Below, 29 T cell receptor beta chains from the same sample are listed, as sequenced in a study of post-analysis software for immune sequencing data. Study findings and constraints: Five or six TRBV segments, TRBV5-6, TRBV5-1 and TRBV20-1 among them, were found more frequent in patients than controls.

These TCRs' antigens remain unknown. Prepared libraries of TCR beta cDNA carried unique molecular identifiers. TCRdb recomputed calls from the PCR reads with MiXCR, one row per CDR3 protein. This table has some 890,000 distinct CDR3 sequences, approximately 53% appearing once. Sequencing was carried out using blood. The receptors come from a girl aged 10 to 17 with multiple sclerosis.

This clonotype was seen just once. This chain uses TRBV7-9 with TRBJ2-7, with 7 nucleotides matching TRBD1. Unmatched junction bases numbered 9, after V lost 5 bases and J lost 2 bases. The CDR3 spans 15 residues. Per germline, CDR1 SEHNR and CDR2 FQNEAQ (reference sequence). CDR3 bases: TGTGCCAGCAGCGGCCCATGGCAGGGGGCCTACGAGCAGTACTTC. Protein sequence: CASSGPWQGAYEQYF.

This clonotype was observed a few times. V is TRBV29-1 and J is TRBJ2-7; possibly TRBD1 for D (6 bases). The germline V and J ends were trimmed by 4 bases and 6 bases, with 10 bases remaining between them. Germline V lookup: CDR1 SQVTM, CDR2 ANQGSEA. CDR3 length equals 11 residues. For the CDR3, the DNA is TGCAGCGTTGTAGGACAGTTCGAGCAGTACTTC. Translation gives CSVVGQFEQYF.

V is TRBV11-2 and J is TRBJ2-7; no definite D call. The DNA end lines up better with TRBJ2-4; the J call may be wrong. The germline V gene has CDR1 SGHAT and CDR2 FQNNGV. This CDR3 spans 12 amino acids. Written as DNA, the CDR3 is TGTGCCAGCAGCGACCGACTGAACATTCAGTACTTC. Residues: CASSDRLNIQYF.

V usage is TRBV12-3 or TRBV12-4 and J usage is TRBJ1-1; TRBD1 matches at 7 bases. V was clipped by 6 bases and J by 3 bases; unmatched bases: 4. CDR3 size: 13 residues. CDR3 sequence (DNA): TGTGCCAGCAGACCAGGGGGATACACTGAAGCTTTCTTT. It codes for CASRPGGYTEAFF.

This chain connects TRBV29-1 to TRBJ2-7; tentative D call: TRBD2 (7 bases). Trimming stripped 8 bases from V and 2 bases from J, with 22 bases between. CDR1 is SQVTM and CDR2 is ANQGSEA in the germline V gene. There are 15 residues in the CDR3. CDR3 loop: CSCSGGLSGAYEQYF. The CDR3 DNA sequence: TGCAGCTGTTCGGGGGGCCTATCGGGGGCCTACGAGCAGTACTTC.

The genes are TRBV9 and TRBJ2-1, with D perhaps TRBD2 (7 bases). The germline V gene encodes CDR1 SGDLS and CDR2 YYNGEE. The CDR3 runs to 13 residues. V lost 7 bases and J lost 7, with 15 bases in between. CDR3: CASRGGALNEQFF. CDR3 DNA sequence: TGTGCCAGCCGAGGGGGGGCATTGAATGAGCAGTTCTTC.

The chain recombines TRBV25-1 with TRBJ1-5; 7 bases map to TRBD1. CDR3 size: 14 residues. From germline, CDR1 is MGHDK and CDR2 SYGVNS. J gave up 4 bases and V 6 bases, and 6 bases lay outside the gene matches. The chain's CDR3 is CASRGQGVNQPQHF. The CDR3 DNA reads TGTGCCAGCAGGGGGCAGGGGGTAAATCAGCCCCAGCATTTT.

A few counts support this clonotype. The rearrangement joins TRBV7-2 to TRBJ2-3, with a weak D call TRBD2 (6 bases). Trimming removed 4 bases at V and 4 bases at J, with 21 bases between. The CDR3 loop spans 17 amino acids. CDR1 is SGHTA and CDR2 is FQGNSA in the germline V gene. The CDR3 bases are TGTGCCAGCAGCTCCGTCGTAGGGCGGGAAGGGGCAGATACGCAGTATTTT. This gives the protein CASSSVVGREGADTQYF. Full variable domain (outside the CDR3, taken from reference TRBV7-2 and TRBJ2-3): GAGVSQSPSNKVTEKGKDVELRCDPISGHTALYWYRQSLGQGLEFLIYFQGNSAPDKSGLPSDRFSAERTGGSVSTLTIQRTQQEDSAVYLCASSSVVGREGADTQYFGPGTRLTVL.

The J gene is TRBJ1-2, the V gene TRBV20-1; 7 nucleotides line up with TRBD1. With 1 base clipped from V and 0 bases from J, the junction kept 8 bases outside the gene matches. This CDR3 has 16 amino acids. Germline V gene data show CDR1 as DFQATT and CDR2 as SNEGSKA (reference sequence). The CDR3 DNA reads as TGCAGTGCTAGAGCTACAGGGGACGGGCCTAACTATGGCTACACCTTC. Translated: CSARATGDGPNYGYTF.

There are a few counts of this clonotype. The chain carries TRBV20-1 and TRBJ2-5; no clear D gene. The DNA matches TRBJ2-7 better at its end, which makes the J call doubtful. CDR3 size: 11 residues. The germline V gene has CDR1 DFQATT and CDR2 SNEGSKA (reference sequence). CDR3 amino acids: CSAHQVGEQYF. The DNA of the CDR3 is TGCAGTGCTCATCAAGTCGGCGAGCAGTACTTC.

DNA for the CDR3: TGTGCCAGCAGCTTGAGTGGTTCAGCTCTCGGGGCCAACGTCCTGACTTTC. Translated, it gives CASSLSGSALGANVLTF. The chain recombines TRBV5-5 with TRBJ2-6; unclear D gene. Germline V gene lookup returns CDR1 SGHKS and CDR2 YYEKEE (reference sequence). This CDR3 is 17 amino acids long. V lost 1 base to trimming and J lost 4 bases, with 15 bases between them.

This chain joins TRBV5-1 and TRBJ2-7; the D is unclear. The CDR3 totals 14 residues. V dropped 0 bases and J dropped 2 bases, with 9 bases sitting between them. Per the germline V gene, CDR1 is SGHRS and CDR2 is YFSETQ. The CDR3 bases are TGCGCCAGCAGCTTGGTCGGCTCCACCTACGAGCAGTACTTC. Protein sequence: CASSLVGSTYEQYF.

This clonotype was found a few times. The rearrangement joins TRBV7-9 to TRBJ2-5; D gene ambiguous. There are 15 residues in the CDR3. From germline, CDR1 is SEHNR and CDR2 FQNEAQ (reference sequence). The V and J ends lost 2 bases and 2 bases respectively, with 12 bases between them. CDR3 loop: CASSLIVRQQETQYF. The DNA for the CDR3 is TGTGCCAGCAGCTTAATAGTACGGCAGCAAGAGACCCAGTACTTC.

V and J are TRBV15 and TRBJ2-3, with 12 positions matching TRBD2. Trimming cost V 1 base and J 2 bases; bases outside gene matches: 4. This CDR3 contains 17 residues. Germline CDR1 reads LNHNV; CDR2 reads YYDKDF (reference sequence). Here the CDR3 reads CATSRGTSGASTDTQYF. CDR3 nucleotide sequence: TGTGCCACCAGCAGAGGGACTAGCGGGGCTTCCACAGATACGCAGTATTTT.

The J gene is TRBJ1-5, the V gene TRBV30, with TRBD1 as a possible D gene (5 bases). CDR3 length: 14 amino acids. The ends were cut back, 2 bases at V and 2 bases at J, with 10 bases in the middle. Germline values: CDR1 GTSNPN, CDR2 SVGIG (reference sequence). The CDR3 protein is CAWSRGDGNQPQHF. CDR3 DNA: TGTGCCTGGAGTAGAGGGGATGGCAATCAGCCCCAGCATTTT.

This clonotype was seen only a few times. The chain couples TRBV6-8 to TRBJ2-4; D might be TRBD1 or TRBD2, each matching 5 bases. Trimming pared 5 bases from V and 0 bases from J, leaving 11 bases between. The CDR3 has 15 residues. Germline V gene sequence: CDR1 MNHGY, CDR2 SAAAGT. Written as DNA, the CDR3 is TGTGCCAGCAGTGAGTCCGGGACAGCCAAAAACATTCAGTACTTC. It codes for CASSESGTAKNIQYF.

This sequence joins TRBV29-1 and TRBJ1-5, with D perhaps TRBD1 (5 bases). Germline CDR1 and CDR2: SQVTM and ANQGSEA. This CDR3 spans 12 amino acids. With 6 bases removed from V and 15 bases from J, the gap between germline ends came to 21 bases. The chain's CDR3 is CSVTLPGQGRHF. The DNA for the CDR3 is TGCAGCGTGACACTTCCCGGGCAGGGTCGGCATTTT.

This chain joins TRBV20-1 and TRBJ2-5; unclear D gene. The length of the CDR3 is 14 residues. The ends were cut back, 4 bases at V and 2 bases at J, with 14 bases in the middle. CDR1 DFQATT and CDR2 SNEGSKA come from the germline V gene (reference sequence). This CDR3 is CSATPDGGQETQYF. CDR3 bases: TGCAGTGCTACCCCAGACGGTGGGCAAGAGACCCAGTACTTC.

The CDR3 DNA follows: TGCAGTGCTAGAGATACTGGGGGGTACTATGGCTACACCTTC. Translating it yields CSARDTGGYYGYTF. J is TRBJ1-2 and V is TRBV20-1; tentative D call: TRBD1 (5 bases). This CDR3 is built from 14 residues. V lost 0 bases and J lost 3, with 11 bases in between. Germline loops: CDR1 DFQATT, CDR2 SNEGSKA (reference sequence).

The sample holds a few counts of this clonotype. V gene TRBV7-2 combines with J gene TRBJ2-5; either TRBD1 or TRBD2 may supply D (5 bases each). V dropped 1 base and J dropped 5 bases, with 11 bases sitting between them. The CDR3 sequence is 14 residues long. In germline, CDR1 is SGHTA, CDR2 FQGNSA. The CDR3 sequence: CASSLGAGAETQYF. The CDR3 bases are TGTGCCAGCAGCTTAGGCGCCGGGGCGGAGACCCAGTACTTC.

This clonotype has a handful of counts. The chain combines TRBV5-1 with TRBJ2-4; D is uncertain. The CDR3 extends over 15 amino acids. Germline loops: CDR1 SGHRS, CDR2 YFSETQ. V was cut by 0 bases and J by 1 base, with 8 bases left in between. CDR3 DNA sequence: TGCGCCAGCAGCTTGGGGCAGGTGGCCAAAAACATTCAGTACTTC. Its translation: CASSLGQVAKNIQYF.

This clonotype was seen once. At one boundary the junction diverges from the germline segment, which might be a read error. The genes are TRBV5-1 and TRBJ2-6; maybe TRBD1 (5 bases). CDR1 is SGHRS, CDR2 YFSETQ, per germline. CDR3 length equals 17 residues. Here the CDR3 reads CASSLVGSTTGASVLTF. In nucleotides, the CDR3 is TGCGCCAGCAGCTTGGTCGGCTCTACAACTGGGGCCAGCGTCCTGACTTTC.

The chain combines TRBV29-1 with TRBJ1-2; 8 positions agree with TRBD1. V lost 4 bases to trimming and J lost 6 bases; unmatched junction nucleotides: 4. The CDR3 length is 12 residues. Germline-derived CDR1 and CDR2 are SQVTM and ANQGSEA. Written as DNA, the CDR3 is TGCAGCGTTGGGACAGGGCAGAATGGCTACACCTTC. This codes for CSVGTGQNGYTF.

The rearrangement links TRBV28 to TRBJ1-1; no reliable D call. The CDR3 runs to 12 residues. V lost 10 bases, J lost 1 base, and 10 bases lay in between. Germline assignment: CDR1 MDHEN and CDR2 SYDVKM. The CDR3 here is CATQEGNTEAFF. In DNA, the CDR3 is TGTGCCACACAAGAGGGGAACACTGAAGCTTTCTTT.

This clonotype has only a few counts. CDR3 loop: CATSRDPRTYEQYF. The CDR3 nucleotides read TGTGCCACCAGCAGAGATCCGAGGACCTACGAGCAGTACTTC. The chain links TRBV15 to TRBJ2-7, with D unresolved. Germline CDR1 is LNHNV and CDR2 is YYDKDF (reference sequence). The V end was cut by 0 bases, the J end by 2 bases, with 8 bases between. The CDR3 contains 14 residues.

The chain uses TRBV10-3 and TRBJ2-6; 9 bases agree with TRBD1. CDR3 length: 17 residues. CDR1 is ENHRY and CDR2 is SYGVKD in the germline V gene. The ends lost 10 bases at V and 0 bases at J; junction bases unmatched: 10. CDR3 nucleotides: TGTGCCACCCGGGACAGGGTAGAAACCTCTGGGGCCAACGTCCTGACTTTC. This codes for CATRDRVETSGANVLTF.

CDR3 in DNA: TGTGCCAGCATTCAGACTACAGTAGTGGCTACGCAGTATTTT. It translates to CASIQTTVVATQYF. The chain has TRBV6-1 and TRBJ2-3; tentative D call: TRBD2 (5 bases). The germline V gene encodes CDR1 MNHNS and CDR2 SASEGT. CDR3 length equals 14 residues. The V and J ends lost 7 bases and 8 bases respectively, with 19 bases between them.

This chain connects TRBV5-5 to TRBJ2-6, with D tentatively TRBD1 or TRBD2 (5 bases each). The CDR3 has 17 amino acids. V was clipped by 0 bases and J by 4 bases, with 14 bases between them. CDR1 SGHKS and CDR2 YYEKEE come from the germline V gene (reference sequence). The CDR3 nucleotides read TGTGCCAGCAGCTTGGTGGGGGAATCTACCGGGGCCAACGTCCTGACTTTC. Residues: CASSLVGESTGANVLTF.

The chain combines TRBV12-3 or TRBV12-4 with TRBJ2-3, with 7 nucleotides matching TRBD2. The CDR3 is 15 residues long. V gave up 2 bases and J gave up 9 bases; unmatched junction bases: 11. CDR3 sequence reads: CASSLIRRAGDTQYF. The DNA of the CDR3 is TGTGCCAGCAGTTTAATCCGCCGGGCGGGGGACACGCAGTATTTT.